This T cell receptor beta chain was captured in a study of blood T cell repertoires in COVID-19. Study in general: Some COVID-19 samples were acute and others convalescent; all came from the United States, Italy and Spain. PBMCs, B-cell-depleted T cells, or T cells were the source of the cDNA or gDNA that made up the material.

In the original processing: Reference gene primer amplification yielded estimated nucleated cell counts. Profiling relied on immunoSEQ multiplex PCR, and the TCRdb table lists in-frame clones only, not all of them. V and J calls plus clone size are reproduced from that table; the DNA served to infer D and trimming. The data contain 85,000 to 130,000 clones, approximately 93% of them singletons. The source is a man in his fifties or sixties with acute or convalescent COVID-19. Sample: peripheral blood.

The CDR3: CASSDKRTGQETQYF. In nucleotides, the CDR3 is TGTGCCAGCAGCGACAAGAGGACAGGTCAAGAGACCCAGTACTTC. The gene calls are TRBV11-2 and TRBJ2-5; TRBD1 aligns across 7 bases. The CDR3 sequence is 15 residues long. The V gene's germline CDR1 is SGHAT and CDR2 FQNNGV. Trimming took 5 bases from V and 2 from J; bases not matched to a gene: 8.